This T cell receptor (beta chain) was identified during a study of T cell responses to AZD1222 COVID-19 vaccine. The study's findings and limits: Breadth and depth of Spike-specific TCRs rose after two AZD1222 doses. Without day 14 samples, only post-peak T cell repertoires were studied.

Concerning this clone itself: What it binds is not known.

Here immunoSEQ multiplex PCR was the method, and the copy in TCRdb shows in-frame clones only, minus some. Found here are over 90,000 clones, 88% of them singletons; the top ten hold more than 20%. In germline, CDR1 is KGHDR, CDR2 SFDVKD. V shed 2 bases and J shed 3 bases, with 13 bases lying between them. The CDR3 consists of 16 residues. The receptor's source is an adult in good health. The sample consisted of peripheral blood, taken on day 0 of AZD1222 vaccination. The J gene is TRBJ1-5, the V gene TRBV24-1, with D possibly TRBD1 on 6 matching bases. The CDR3 coding sequence is TGTGCCACCAGTGATTCTGGCAGGGGTAACAATCAGCCCCAGCATTTT. Translation gives CATSDSGRGNNQPQHF.